This T cell receptor (beta chain) was sequenced for a study of cytomegalovirus exposure and HLA in healthy donors. Study results and caveats: In all likelihood, a cluster of highly shared sequence variants was a sequencing artifact. A later look showed TCR association rates differing by HLA locus, highest for DRB1 and lowest for HLA-C.

Details on this clone: Its specificity is not known.

CDR3 length: 15 residues. The V gene lost 7 bases and the J gene lost 4 bases, with 19 bases spanning the gap. Germline CDR1 is LNHDA and CDR2 is SQIVND (reference sequence). Every donor was a healthy person donating bone marrow. Researchers ran the PCR with 60 Vbeta and 13 Jbeta primers. Profiling relied on immunoSEQ multiplex PCR, and the TCRdb table lists in-frame clones only, not all of them. The sample includes 100,000 or so clones, approximately 70% of them seen just once. The chain uses TRBV19 and TRBJ1-2; weak D call: TRBD1 (5 bases). The clonotype was recovered from a man aged 25-45 years in good health and CMV-seronegative. The specimen was PBMCs. This chain's CDR3 is CASISPGWASYGYTF. CDR3 nucleotides: TGTGCCAGTATAAGCCCAGGGTGGGCCTCCTATGGCTACACCTTC.